The sequence of this T cell receptor (beta chain) was determined in a study of vaccination effects on CD4 cells after COVID-19. Study-wide points: The study found marked clonal contraction of infection- and vaccine-induced clones late after vaccination. The study got few convalescent patients and did not collect any early post-infection timepoints.

The V segment lost 7 bases and the J segment 2 bases; nucleotides outside the gene matches: 5. Germline assignment: CDR1 SQVTM and CDR2 ANQGSEA. The CDR3 totals 13 residues. Points on this clone: The antigen is undetermined.

Some clones are missing from TCRdb's copy, which holds only in-frame ones; the method was immunoSEQ multiplex PCR. The sample contains roughly 30,000 clones, about three quarters of which appear only once. Before sequencing took place, the ViraFEST assay used viral peptide pools to expand antigen-specific CD4+ T cells. Isolation of CD4+ T cells took place after ten to eleven days of culture. The vaccine recipients had no prior SARS-CoV-2 infection, with negative nucleocapsid antibodies. Two million PBMC per well were cultured with around 9.6 IU/ml IL-2 and 8 to 10 ug/ml peptides. A half-medium replacement with IL-2 medium was carried out on days 3 and 7.

The material sequenced was CD4+ T cells from PBMCs cultured with HCoV-OC43 spike peptides, taken before COVID-19 vaccination. Sample subset: HCoV-OC43 spike overlapping peptide pool stimulation. The gene calls are TRBV29-1 and TRBJ1-1; 9 bases are shared with TRBD1. The clonotype comes from a human donor who received a COVID-19 vaccine. The CDR3 sequence: CSGLTGGNTEAFF. The CDR3 DNA sequence: TGCAGCGGCCTGACAGGGGGTAACACTGAAGCTTTCTTT.